Listed below are T cell receptor beta chains from one sample, sequenced in a study of T cell repertoires in cytomegalovirus infection. TCRdb passed the reads through MiXCR, listing each CDR3 protein once. The sample holds some 150,000 distinct CDR3 sequences, about 6% seen once. The specimen sequenced was PBMCs. The receptors here all came from a human donor in good health (CMV status not recorded). Some clones in this sample may be carry-over from other donors' samples. CDR3s include the opening cysteine and the closing phenylalanine or tryptophan. A D gene is named only where the DNA matches it firmly. A row's size may be missing; if present it is once, few, many or a size class.

clone_size: many; d_call: TRBD1; j_call: TRBJ1-2; v_call: TRBV4-1; cdr3_aa: CASSRDREQYGYTF; cdr3_nt: TGCGCCAGCAGCCGCGACAGGGAACAATATGGCTACACCTTC
clone_size: many; d_call: TRBD2; j_call: TRBJ2-7; v_call: TRBV7-2; cdr3_aa: CASSPGLAGATYEQYF; cdr3_nt: TGTGCCAGCAGCCCGGGACTAGCGGGGGCAACCTACGAGCAGTACTTC
clone_size: many; d_call: NA; j_call: TRBJ2-3; v_call: TRBV4-3; cdr3_aa: CASSKGGKSDTQYF; cdr3_nt: TGCGCCAGCAGCAAGGGGGGAAAGTCAGATACGCAGTATTTT
clone_size: many; d_call: TRBD2; j_call: TRBJ2-5; v_call: TRBV7-2; cdr3_aa: CASSFGLAGGPGETQYF; cdr3_nt: TGTGCCAGCAGCTTCGGACTAGCGGGGGGGCCGGGTGAGACCCAGTACTTC
clone_size: NA; d_call: NA; j_call: TRBJ2-6; v_call: TRBV3-1; cdr3_aa: CASSQEGGSSGANVLTF; cdr3_nt: TGTGCCAGCAGCCAAGAGGGGGGCAGCTCTGGGGCCAACGTCCTGACTTTC
clone_size: NA; d_call: NA; j_call: TRBJ1-2; v_call: TRBV20-1; cdr3_aa: CSAPGRTGYGYTF; cdr3_nt: TGCAGTGCGCCCGGACGCACGGGATATGGCTACACCTTC
clone_size: many; d_call: NA; j_call: TRBJ1-5; v_call: TRBV7-9; cdr3_aa: CASSPSGGAGGHQPQHF; cdr3_nt: TGTGCCAGCAGCCCCTCCGGGGGGGCAGGAGGGCATCAGCCCCAGCATTTT
clone_size: many; d_call: NA; j_call: TRBJ2-1; v_call: TRBV4-3; cdr3_aa: CASSHMTSDEQFF; cdr3_nt: TGCGCCAGCAGCCACATGACTAGTGATGAGCAGTTCTTC
clone_size: many; d_call: NA; j_call: TRBJ1-1; v_call: TRBV19; cdr3_aa: CASSIDRDTEAFF; cdr3_nt: TGTGCCAGTAGTATCGACCGGGACACTGAAGCTTTCTTT
clone_size: many; d_call: NA; j_call: TRBJ1-2; v_call: TRBV20-1; cdr3_aa: CSARDPASARAGYTF; cdr3_nt: TGCAGTGCTAGAGACCCGGCTTCGGCCAGGGCTGGCTACACCTTC
clone_size: many; d_call: NA; j_call: TRBJ1-1; v_call: TRBV5-1; cdr3_aa: CASSEREMNTEAFF; cdr3_nt: TGCGCCAGCAGCGAGCGGGAAATGAACACTGAAGCTTTCTTT
clone_size: NA; d_call: NA; j_call: TRBJ2-7; v_call: TRBV7-9; cdr3_aa: CASSALAYEQYF; cdr3_nt: TGTGCCAGCAGCGCCTTAGCCTACGAGCAGTACTTC
clone_size: many; d_call: TRBD2; j_call: TRBJ2-2; v_call: TRBV5-6; cdr3_aa: CASSRGLADSNTGELFF; cdr3_nt: TGTGCCAGCAGCCGAGGACTAGCGGACTCGAACACCGGGGAGCTGTTTTTT
clone_size: many; d_call: TRBD1; j_call: TRBJ1-1; v_call: TRBV7-9; cdr3_aa: CASSFWGQGRITEAFF; cdr3_nt: TGTGCCAGCAGCTTCTGGGGACAGGGAAGAATCACTGAAGCTTTCTTT
clone_size: many; d_call: TRBD1; j_call: TRBJ1-2; v_call: TRBV7-2; cdr3_aa: CASSTQGGQGGYGYTF; cdr3_nt: TGTGCCAGCAGCACCCAGGGGGGACAGGGAGGCTATGGCTACACCTTC
clone_size: many; d_call: NA; j_call: TRBJ1-2; v_call: TRBV7-2; cdr3_aa: CASSAHADIANYGYTF; cdr3_nt: TGTGCCAGCAGCGCCCACGCGGACATAGCTAACTATGGCTACACCTTC
clone_size: few; d_call: TRBD1; j_call: TRBJ1-1; v_call: TRBV12-3/TRBV12-4; cdr3_aa: CASSFWTQGSTEAFF; cdr3_nt: TGTGCCAGCAGTTTTTGGACACAGGGGAGCACTGAAGCTTTCTTT
clone_size: few; d_call: NA; j_call: TRBJ1-2; v_call: TRBV28; cdr3_aa: CASSLVTYGGYTF; cdr3_nt: TGTGCCAGCAGTTTGGTTACCTACGGGGGCTACACCTTC
clone_size: many; d_call: NA; j_call: TRBJ1-5; v_call: TRBV7-9; cdr3_aa: CASSSQLGPQHF; cdr3_nt: TGTGCCAGCAGCTCCCAACTGGGGCCCCAGCATTTT
clone_size: many; d_call: NA; j_call: TRBJ2-7; v_call: TRBV7-2; cdr3_aa: CASSPGLPAYEQYF; cdr3_nt: TGTGCCAGCAGCCCTGGACTCCCTGCCTACGAGCAGTACTTC
clone_size: many; d_call: NA; j_call: TRBJ1-2; v_call: TRBV4-1; cdr3_aa: CASGPVRDLLYGYTF; cdr3_nt: TGCGCCAGCGGTCCGGTTAGGGATCTTCTGTATGGCTACACCTTC
clone_size: NA; d_call: NA; j_call: TRBJ1-5; v_call: TRBV4-1; cdr3_aa: CASSHLDSNSNQPQHF; cdr3_nt: TGCGCCAGCAGCCACTTAGACAGTAATAGCAATCAGCCCCAGCATTTT
clone_size: NA; d_call: NA; j_call: TRBJ1-1; v_call: TRBV29-1; cdr3_aa: CSVRGRRQNTEAFF; cdr3_nt: TGCAGCGTCAGAGGACGCAGACAGAACACTGAAGCTTTCTTT
clone_size: many; d_call: NA; j_call: TRBJ2-3; v_call: TRBV5-1; cdr3_aa: CASSLGVAETDTQYF; cdr3_nt: TGCGCCAGCAGCTTGGGGGTAGCGGAGACAGATACGCAGTATTTT
clone_size: few; d_call: TRBD2; j_call: TRBJ2-7; v_call: TRBV20-1; cdr3_aa: CSARDRLSGGMYEQYF; cdr3_nt: TGCAGTGCTAGAGACCGTCTAAGCGGGGGGATGTACGAGCAGTACTTC
clone_size: many; d_call: TRBD1; j_call: TRBJ2-2; v_call: TRBV6-6; cdr3_aa: CASSYLPGTGVAGELFF; cdr3_nt: TGTGCCAGCAGTTACTTGCCCGGGACAGGGGTTGCCGGGGAGCTGTTTTTT
clone_size: many; d_call: TRBD2; j_call: TRBJ2-7; v_call: TRBV5-6; cdr3_aa: CASSPVGDYHSSYEQYF; cdr3_nt: TGTGCCAGCAGCCCAGTAGGGGACTACCATAGCTCCTACGAGCAGTACTTC
clone_size: many; d_call: NA; j_call: TRBJ2-6; v_call: TRBV20-1; cdr3_aa: CSARDVSAGANVLTF; cdr3_nt: TGCAGTGCTAGAGACGTGTCAGCGGGGGCCAACGTCCTGACTTTC
clone_size: many; d_call: NA; j_call: TRBJ2-7; v_call: TRBV20-1; cdr3_aa: CSASRGAGGDYEQYF; cdr3_nt: TGCAGTGCTAGCAGGGGGGCAGGGGGTGACTACGAGCAGTACTTC
clone_size: NA; d_call: NA; j_call: TRBJ1-1; v_call: TRBV11-1; cdr3_aa: CASSPAGNTEAFF; cdr3_nt: TGTGCCAGCAGCCCGGCGGGGAACACTGAAGCTTTCTTT
clone_size: NA; d_call: NA; j_call: TRBJ2-7; v_call: TRBV6-8; cdr3_aa: CASSYTSSYEQYF; cdr3_nt: TGTGCCAGCAGTTACACGTCCTCCTACGAGCAGTACTTC
clone_size: many; d_call: NA; j_call: TRBJ2-3; v_call: TRBV12-3/TRBV12-4; cdr3_aa: CASSLLVSTDTQYF; cdr3_nt: TGTGCCAGCAGTTTATTGGTCAGCACAGATACGCAGTATTTT
clone_size: NA; d_call: TRBD1; j_call: TRBJ2-3; v_call: TRBV5-1; cdr3_aa: CASGDSGTTDTQYF; cdr3_nt: TGCGCCAGCGGGGACAGCGGAACCACAGATACGCAGTATTTT
clone_size: NA; d_call: TRBD2; j_call: TRBJ2-3; v_call: TRBV5-1; cdr3_aa: CASSFLTSGRGDTQYF; cdr3_nt: TGCGCCAGCAGCTTCCTGACTAGCGGGCGTGGAGATACGCAGTATTTT
clone_size: many; d_call: TRBD1; j_call: TRBJ1-3; v_call: TRBV28; cdr3_aa: CASSSPGGMSGNTIYF; cdr3_nt: TGTGCCAGCAGTTCCCCAGGGGGCATGTCTGGAAACACCATATATTTT
clone_size: many; d_call: NA; j_call: TRBJ2-1; v_call: TRBV13; cdr3_aa: CASSLEGRDNEQFF; cdr3_nt: TGTGCCAGCAGCTTAGAGGGCAGGGACAATGAGCAGTTCTTC
clone_size: NA; d_call: NA; j_call: TRBJ2-4; v_call: TRBV6-2/TRBV6-3; cdr3_aa: CASSPLRAKNIQYF; cdr3_nt: TGTGCCAGCAGTCCCTTGCGAGCCAAAAACATTCAGTACTTC
clone_size: many; d_call: NA; j_call: TRBJ1-1; v_call: TRBV11-3; cdr3_aa: CASSRGGAPPWGTEAFF; cdr3_nt: TGTGCCAGCAGCCGTGGCGGGGCTCCGCCTTGGGGCACTGAAGCTTTCTTT
clone_size: NA; d_call: TRBD2; j_call: TRBJ2-1; v_call: TRBV7-9; cdr3_aa: CASSLHRGLAGFSYNEQFF; cdr3_nt: TGTGCCAGCAGCTTACATCGCGGACTAGCGGGTTTCTCCTACAATGAGCAGTTCTTC
clone_size: few; d_call: TRBD1; j_call: TRBJ2-5; v_call: TRBV28; cdr3_aa: CASGFDRVEETQYF; cdr3_nt: TGTGCCAGCGGATTCGACAGGGTGGAAGAGACCCAGTACTTC
clone_size: many; d_call: TRBD2; j_call: TRBJ2-1; v_call: TRBV7-3; cdr3_aa: CASSSLAGAYNEQFF; cdr3_nt: TGTGCCAGCAGCTCACTAGCGGGGGCCTACAATGAGCAGTTCTTC
clone_size: NA; d_call: NA; j_call: TRBJ1-3; v_call: TRBV27; cdr3_aa: CASSYRDGNTIYF; cdr3_nt: TGTGCCAGCAGTTACAGGGACGGAAACACCATATATTTT
clone_size: many; d_call: NA; j_call: TRBJ2-7; v_call: TRBV10-3; cdr3_aa: CAISESRRIEHSYEQYF; cdr3_nt: TGTGCCATCAGTGAGTCTCGACGGATCGAGCACTCCTACGAGCAGTACTTC
clone_size: many; d_call: NA; j_call: TRBJ1-6; v_call: TRBV2; cdr3_aa: CASRTDQYLHF; cdr3_nt: TGTGCCAGCAGGACAGATCAGTACCTCCACTTT
clone_size: many; d_call: NA; j_call: TRBJ1-1; v_call: TRBV5-1; cdr3_aa: CASSVVLQGNTEAFF; cdr3_nt: TGCGCCAGCAGCGTTGTCTTACAGGGAAACACTGAAGCTTTCTTT
clone_size: few; d_call: TRBD2; j_call: TRBJ2-1; v_call: TRBV20-1; cdr3_aa: CSARDAASGGYNEQFF; cdr3_nt: TGCAGTGCTAGAGATGCGGCTAGCGGGGGTTACAATGAGCAGTTCTTC
clone_size: few; d_call: NA; j_call: TRBJ2-3; v_call: TRBV11-2; cdr3_aa: CASSRDFTDTQYF; cdr3_nt: TGTGCCAGCAGTCGGGACTTCACAGATACGCAGTATTTT
clone_size: many; d_call: TRBD1; j_call: TRBJ1-4; v_call: TRBV20-1; cdr3_aa: CSARNGQGDEKLFF; cdr3_nt: TGCAGTGCTCGCAACGGACAGGGGGATGAAAAACTGTTTTTT
clone_size: many; d_call: TRBD1; j_call: TRBJ2-7; v_call: TRBV6-6; cdr3_aa: CASSYTRRQGGYEQYF; cdr3_nt: TGTGCCAGCAGTTACACCAGACGACAGGGGGGCTACGAGCAGTACTTC
clone_size: many; d_call: TRBD1; j_call: TRBJ1-2; v_call: TRBV12-3/TRBV12-4; cdr3_aa: CASSLDRQGPNYGYTF; cdr3_nt: TGTGCCAGCAGTTTAGATCGACAGGGGCCAAACTATGGCTACACCTTC
clone_size: many; d_call: TRBD1; j_call: TRBJ1-5; v_call: TRBV7-2; cdr3_aa: CASSPGTGHEPQHF; cdr3_nt: TGTGCCAGCAGTCCTGGGACAGGGCATGAACCCCAGCATTTT
clone_size: many; d_call: NA; j_call: TRBJ2-1; v_call: TRBV7-2; cdr3_aa: CASSLGKGYEQFF; cdr3_nt: TGTGCCAGCAGCTTAGGAAAGGGCTATGAGCAGTTCTTC
clone_size: many; d_call: TRBD2; j_call: TRBJ2-3; v_call: TRBV30; cdr3_aa: CAWKQRGGLADTQYF; cdr3_nt: TGTGCCTGGAAGCAGCGGGGGGGCTTGGCAGATACGCAGTATTTT
clone_size: many; d_call: TRBD2; j_call: TRBJ2-5; v_call: TRBV28; cdr3_aa: CASSSRTSGGSIQETQYF; cdr3_nt: TGTGCCAGCAGTTCGAGGACTAGCGGGGGGTCCATCCAAGAGACCCAGTACTTC
clone_size: few; d_call: NA; j_call: TRBJ1-5; v_call: TRBV6-1; cdr3_aa: CASSEGQELGDNQPQHF; cdr3_nt: TGTGCCAGCAGTGAAGGACAGGAATTGGGGGACAATCAGCCCCAGCATTTT
clone_size: many; d_call: TRBD2; j_call: TRBJ2-1; v_call: TRBV6-2/TRBV6-3; cdr3_aa: CASSPKPGLENNEQFF; cdr3_nt: TGTGCCAGCAGTCCCAAACCGGGACTAGAGAACAATGAGCAGTTCTTC
clone_size: many; d_call: NA; j_call: TRBJ1-5; v_call: TRBV6-1; cdr3_aa: CASSYGGKSQPQHF; cdr3_nt: TGTGCCAGCAGCTATGGGGGGAAGAGTCAGCCCCAGCATTTT